This T cell receptor beta chain is drawn from a study of glioma-infiltrating T cells. The iRepertoire nested amplicon-rescue multiplex PCR amplified TCR alpha and beta CDR3s from RNA. Via MiXCR, TCRdb re-called the multiplex PCR reads, giving one row per CDR3 protein. The repertoire holds more than 90,000 distinct CDR3 sequences, approximately 42% seen once, with approximately 38% in the top ten. There are many counts of this clonotype. The germline V gene has CDR1 SGHRS and CDR2 YFSETQ. The V end was cut by 4 bases, the J end by 9 bases, with 14 bases between. The CDR3 has 13 amino acids. The sample consisted of glioma tissue, nonneoplastic brain tissue, or PBMCs (not recorded which). The V gene is TRBV5-1, the J gene TRBJ2-1, with D possibly matching TRBD1 (6 bases). The clonotype was recovered from a human donor with low-grade glioma or glioblastoma, undergoing nonglioma brain surgery, or in good health (not recorded which). The CDR3 nucleotides are TGCGCCAGCAGCCGGAAACAGGGTGGTGAGCAGTTCTTC. As protein: CASSRKQGGEQFF.